The TCR beta chain under discussion was sequenced for a study of post-analysis software for immune sequencing data. Carried by the TCR beta cDNA libraries were unique molecular identifiers. TCRdb recomputed calls from the PCR reads with MiXCR, one row per CDR3 protein. The sample includes 550,000 to 700,000 distinct CDR3 sequences, about 40% of them seen just once. Notes on this clonotype: Antigen specificity is unknown.

V dropped 4 bases and J dropped 1; count of bases not matched to a gene: 4. Germline V gives CDR1 MNHEY, CDR2 SVGAGI. This CDR3 contains 15 residues. Study observations and caveats: Comparison with controls showed significantly lower normalized Chao1 diversity in multiple sclerosis patients. Five TRBV segments, including TRBV5-6, TRBV5-1 and TRBV20-1, were more frequent in patients than controls.

Sequenced material: blood. The TCR originated in a girl between 5 and 17 years old with multiple sclerosis. The chain combines TRBV6-5 with TRBJ1-2, with TRBD1 matching over 9 bases. This CDR3 is CASSSGTGFNYGYTF. CDR3 in DNA: TGTGCCAGCAGTTCCGGGACAGGGTTTAACTATGGCTACACCTTC.